These 20 T cell receptor beta chains were sequenced from one sample in a study of Graves' ophthalmopathy and Graves' hyperthyroidism. Scientists amplified the TCR beta CDR3 regions from RNA transcripts. Second-round multiplex PCR came after a first-round RT-PCR that employed HTBI primers. TCRdb ran MiXCR on the multiplex PCR reads and lists one entry per CDR3 protein. The sample carries hundreds of thousands of distinct CDR3 sequences, roughly 41% recorded once. The sample comprised peripheral blood. These receptor sequences come from an adult man with Graves' ophthalmopathy.

CDR3 bases: TGCAGCTCCGGGACAGGGGTTATGAACACTGAAGCTTTCTTT. It encodes CSSGTGVMNTEAFF. The V and J genes are TRBV29-1 and TRBJ1-1, with 10 bases matching TRBD1. Trimming at V came to 8 bases and at J to 0 bases, leaving 6 bases not matched to a gene. Germline V CDR1 and CDR2: SQVTM, ANQGSEA. The CDR3 has 14 residues.

The chain is built from TRBV9 and TRBJ1-5; D gene unclear. Trimming took 5 bases from V and 4 from J, leaving 13 bases between them. This CDR3 spans 14 amino acids. Germline CDR1 and CDR2: SGDLS and YYNGEE. CDR3 protein: CASSLIAANQPQHF. CDR3 coding DNA: TGTGCCAGCAGTTTAATCGCCGCGAATCAGCCCCAGCATTTT.

This clonotype has just a few counts. V and J are TRBV4-2 and TRBJ1-2, with D perhaps TRBD1 (6 bases). V dropped 1 base and J dropped 7 bases, with 16 bases sitting between them. The CDR3 runs to 15 residues. Per germline, CDR1 LGHNA and CDR2 YNFKEQ. CDR3 amino acids: CASSQVSAGDRGYTF. In DNA form, the CDR3 reads TGTGCCAGCAGCCAAGTGTCGGCAGGGGATCGTGGCTACACCTTC.

This clonotype appeared many times. The rearrangement joins TRBV2 to TRBJ1-5, with unresolved D. Germline CDR1 is SNHLY and CDR2 is FYNNEI. CDR3 length: 15 residues. The ends were cut back, 3 bases at V and 0 bases at J, with 9 bases in the middle. The CDR3 here is CASSDTAASNQPQHF. DNA of the CDR3: TGTGCCAGCAGTGACACGGCCGCTAGCAATCAGCCCCAGCATTTT.

The chain is built from TRBV20-1 and TRBJ2-7; 8 bases match TRBD1. CDR3 size: 11 residues. V was pared by 1 base and J by 10 bases, with 3 bases of the junction left unmatched. The V gene's germline CDR1 is DFQATT and CDR2 SNEGSKA (reference sequence). The CDR3 coding sequence is TGCAGTGCTAGAGGGGACAGGATACAGTACTTC. Translating it yields CSARGDRIQYF.

Note on this clonotype: A read error may explain this, as a much larger clone is one base away. This chain connects TRBV7-2 to TRBJ2-7; 8 bases are shared with TRBD1. The germline V gene encodes CDR1 SGHTA and CDR2 FQGNSA. CDR3 length: 15 amino acids. Trimming took 5 bases from V and 0 from J; bases not matched to a gene: 6. In DNA form, the CDR3 reads TGTGCCAGCAGCATACAGGGGGGCAGCTCCTACGAGCAGTACTTC. Translated: CASSIQGGSSYEQYF. The full variable domain, rest sourced from reference TRBV7-2 and TRBJ2-7, is GAGVSQSPSNKVTEKGKDVELRCDPISGHTALYWYRQSLGQGLEFLIYFQGNSAPDKSGLPSDRFSAERTGGSVSTLTIQRTQQEDSAVYLCASSIQGGSSYEQYFGPGTRLTVT.

About this clonotype itself: This may be a read error: a much more frequent sequence differs by one nucleotide. The V and J genes are TRBV2 and TRBJ2-7, with D uncertain. Germline V gene lookup returns CDR1 SNHLY and CDR2 FYNNEI. The CDR3 covers 12 residues. CDR3 nucleotide sequence: TGTGCCAGCAGGTCCGGCGCCCTCAAGCAGCACTTC. The encoded protein is CASRSGALKQHF. Supplemented by reference TRBV2 and TRBJ2-7, the full variable domain reads EPEVTQTPSHQVTQMGQEVILRCVPISNHLYFYWYRQILGQKVEFLVSFYNNEISEKSEIFDDQFSVERPDGSNFTLKIRSTKLEDSAMYFCASRSGALKQHFGPGTRLTVT.

The chain combines TRBV9 with TRBJ1-3; TRBD1 matches at 7 bases. Trimming removed 4 bases from V and 0 bases from J; junction bases left unmatched: 13. The CDR3 consists of 18 residues. The germline V gene has CDR1 SGDLS and CDR2 YYNGEE. As DNA, the CDR3 is TGTGCCAGCAGCACTGAAACCGGGACAGAAGTCTCTGGAAACACCATATATTTT. This encodes CASSTETGTEVSGNTIYF.

This clonotype was seen only a few times. The chain links TRBV6-5 to TRBJ2-7, with TRBD1 as a possible D gene (6 bases). From germline, CDR1 is MNHEY and CDR2 SVGAGI. With 2 bases removed from V and 3 bases from J, the gap between germline ends came to 11 bases. CDR3 length equals 14 residues. The CDR3: CASSYKQGIYEQYF. The DNA of the CDR3 is TGTGCCAGCAGTTACAAACAGGGAATCTACGAGCAGTACTTC.

The J gene is TRBJ1-1, the V gene TRBV25-1; D remains ambiguous. This CDR3 region has 12 residues. Germline CDR1 is MGHDK and CDR2 is SYGVNS. V dropped 3 bases and J dropped 11 bases, with 13 bases sitting between them. The CDR3, as DNA: TGTGCCAGCAGTGATAGTGCCGGGAAGGCTTTCTTT. This encodes CASSDSAGKAFF.

This clonotype was seen many times. As DNA, the CDR3 is TGTGCCATCAGTCCTGGACAATACGAGCAGTACTTC. Amino acid sequence: CAISPGQYEQYF. This chain uses TRBV10-3 with TRBJ2-7, with D perhaps matching TRBD1 (5 bases). Trimming removed 5 bases from V and 4 bases from J, with 9 bases in between. The CDR3 is made up of 12 amino acids. Germline-derived CDR1 and CDR2 are ENHRY and SYGVKD.

This clonotype occurred a few times. CDR3 DNA sequence: TGCAGTGCGACGGGGGGGTACGAGCAGTACTTC. Translation gives CSATGGYEQYF. The chain couples TRBV20-1 to TRBJ2-7; TRBD2 matches at 8 bases. The trim removed 6 bases at V and 4 bases at J, leaving 2 bases unmatched. The CDR3 spans 11 residues. Per the germline V gene, CDR1 is DFQATT and CDR2 is SNEGSKA (reference sequence).

In this sample, this clonotype turned up many times. The CDR3 is CASSLAGQAGANVLTF. The CDR3 DNA follows: TGCGCCAGCAGCTTGGCCGGACAAGCTGGGGCCAACGTCCTGACTTTC. This chain connects TRBV5-1 to TRBJ2-6; possibly TRBD1 for D (5 bases). V lost 0 bases to trimming and J lost 2 bases, with 9 bases between them. The CDR3 spans 16 residues. The V gene's germline CDR1 is SGHRS and CDR2 YFSETQ.

Of note for this clonotype: A much larger clone differs from this one at a single base, so this may be a read error. This chain links TRBV7-9 with TRBJ1-1; possibly TRBD1 for D (6 bases). Germline V gene data show CDR1 as SEHNR and CDR2 as FQNEAQ (reference sequence). CDR3 length: 15 amino acids. V was cut by 5 bases and J by 4 bases, with 17 bases left in between. This chain's CDR3 is CASSAGPRGRTEAFF. CDR3 DNA: TGTGCCAGCAGCGCGGGGCCCAGGGGCCGCACTGAAGCTTTCTTT.

In its sample, this clonotype was seen many times. This chain uses TRBV10-3 with TRBJ2-7, with unresolved D. Germline values: CDR1 ENHRY, CDR2 SYGVKD. Between the trimmed V and J ends, which lost 4 bases and 6 bases, there was a span of 19 bases. The CDR3 runs 15 residues. CDR3 region: CAISAVNQGRSEQYF. CDR3 DNA: TGTGCCATCAGTGCCGTGAATCAAGGACGATCCGAGCAGTACTTC.

Many counts were recorded for this clonotype. This rearrangement joins TRBV29-1 to TRBJ1-2; D is perhaps TRBD1 (6 bases). Trimming took off 3 bases at V and 3 bases at J, with 14 bases between the two ends. CDR1 and CDR2 (germline): SQVTM, ANQGSEA. This CDR3 comprises 14 residues. The CDR3 nucleotides are TGCAGCGTTGAGAATGAGGGGGTAGACTATGGCTACACCTTC. Translating gives CSVENEGVDYGYTF. The full variable domain, its missing parts supplied by reference TRBV29-1 and TRBJ1-2, is SAVISQKPSRDICQRGTSLTIQCQVDSQVTMMFWYRQQPGQSLTLIATANQGSEATYESGFVIDKFPISRPNLTFSTLTVSNMSPEDSSIYLCSVENEGVDYGYTFGSGTRLTVV.

This clonotype has just a few counts. The chain uses TRBV6-1 and TRBJ1-5, with D possibly matching TRBD1 (5 bases). V was cut by 8 bases and J by 2 bases, with 13 bases left in between. The CDR3 sequence is 14 residues long. Germline CDR1 reads MNHNS; CDR2 reads SASEGT. This chain's CDR3 is CASVNPTGNQPQHF. In DNA, the CDR3 is TGTGCCAGCGTTAATCCGACAGGCAATCAGCCCCAGCATTTT.

This rearrangement joins TRBV2 to TRBJ2-7; maybe TRBD2 (5 bases). CDR3 length: 15 residues. Trimming pared 1 base from V and 4 bases from J, leaving 14 bases between. CDR1 and CDR2 from the germline V gene are SNHLY and FYNNEI. CDR3 sequence reads: CASSEEAGVRYEQYF. The CDR3 bases are TGTGCCAGCAGTGAAGAGGCCGGGGTACGGTACGAGCAGTACTTC.

Many counts were recorded for this clonotype. The chain couples TRBV2 to TRBJ1-4; 10 bases match TRBD1. Trimming took 8 bases from V and 0 from J; bases not matched to a gene: 0. Germline V lookup: CDR1 SNHLY, CDR2 FYNNEI. CDR3 size: 14 residues. As DNA, the CDR3 is TGTGCCAGCGGACAGGGGGCAACTAATGAAAAACTGTTTTTT. Translation: CASGQGATNEKLFF.

Note on this clonotype: A much larger clone is a single base away; this may be a read error. The CDR3 reads CSGGNTRELFF. CDR3 coding DNA: TGCAGCGGTGGGAACACCAGGGAGCTGTTTTTT. The chain couples TRBV29-1 to TRBJ2-2; no firm D call. Germline CDR1 SQVTM, CDR2 ANQGSEA. The CDR3 sequence is 11 residues long.